These 20 T cell receptor beta chains share one sample of origin, sequenced in a study of blood T cell repertoires in COVID-19. Profiling relied on immunoSEQ multiplex PCR, and the TCRdb table lists in-frame clones only, not all of them. The data show 140,000 or so clones, approximately 79% seen once. The sequencing sample was made of peripheral blood. The receptor set was obtained from a man aged 45-65 years with active or convalescent COVID-19.

A single count supports this clone. This sequence joins TRBV6-6 and TRBJ1-5, with no clear D. This CDR3 is 14 amino acids long. V was clipped by 2 bases and J by 7 bases, with 12 bases between them. CDR1 MNHNY and CDR2 SVGAGI come from the germline V gene (reference sequence). The CDR3 protein is CASSYEGSGQPQHF. CDR3 nucleotide sequence: TGTGCCAGCAGTTACGAGGGTTCAGGACAGCCCCAGCATTTT.

The rearrangement joins TRBV24-1 to TRBJ1-5; D is possibly TRBD1 (5 bases). The CDR3 spans 13 residues. Per germline, CDR1 KGHDR and CDR2 SFDVKD. V dropped 7 bases and J dropped 4 bases, with 10 bases sitting between them. CDR3 DNA: TGTGCCACCAGACAGGTTAAGAATCAGCCCCAGCATTTT. This gives the protein CATRQVKNQPQHF.

This sequence joins TRBV11-1 and TRBJ2-7; the match to TRBD1 covers 7 bases. The CDR3 consists of 14 residues. J was trimmed by 4 bases and V by 5 bases; bases with no gene match: 8. Per the germline V gene, CDR1 is SGHAT and CDR2 is FQDESV (reference sequence). The CDR3 loop reads CASSTNPTGYEQYF. The DNA of the CDR3 is TGTGCCAGCAGCACCAACCCGACAGGGTACGAGCAGTACTTC.

The chain uses TRBV3-1 (or the pseudogene TRBV3-2) and TRBJ2-7; 10 positions agree with TRBD2. Germline V CDR1 and CDR2: LGHDT, YNNKEL (reference sequence). The V segment lost 4 bases and the J segment 3 bases; nucleotides outside the gene matches: 3. This CDR3 is 14 amino acids long. The CDR3 DNA sequence: TGTGCCAGCAGCCCGCGGACTAGCGGCTACGAGCAGTACTTC. Protein: CASSPRTSGYEQYF.

The chain is built from TRBV6-6 and TRBJ1-2, with 8 bases aligning to TRBD1. J lost 5 bases, V lost 2 bases, and 7 bases had no gene match. The length of the CDR3 is 15 residues. CDR1 is MNHNY, CDR2 SVGAGI, per germline (reference sequence). The CDR3 reads CASSYRPDREYGYTF. DNA of the CDR3: TGTGCCAGCAGTTACCGCCCGGACAGGGAATATGGCTACACCTTC.

V usage is TRBV10-1 and J usage is TRBJ2-7, with TRBD2 matching over 7 bases. The CDR3 is made up of 13 amino acids. J gave up 3 bases and V 7 bases, and 6 bases lay outside the gene matches. Germline V gene sequence: CDR1 WNHNN, CDR2 SYGVQD (reference sequence). The CDR3 loop reads CASILADLYEQYF. DNA for the CDR3: TGCGCCAGCATCCTAGCGGACCTCTACGAGCAGTACTTC.

This clone was detected ten times or more. Written as DNA, the CDR3 is TGTGCCAGCAGCGTGGACATCGGGTCGTACGAGCAGTACTTC. This translates into CASSVDIGSYEQYF. J is TRBJ2-7 and V is TRBV9; D might be TRBD1 (5 bases). Trimming removed 2 bases at V and 4 bases at J, with 13 bases between. CDR3 size: 14 residues. CDR1 is SGDLS and CDR2 is YYNGEE in the germline V gene.

This sequence joins TRBV9 and TRBJ1-1, with a weak D call TRBD1 (6 bases). Trimming stripped 3 bases from V and 5 bases from J, with 17 bases between. The germline V gene has CDR1 SGDLS and CDR2 YYNGEE. The CDR3 has 15 amino acids. The DNA for the CDR3 is TGTGCCAGCAGCGCCGACACCACAAGGGGGACTGAAGCTTTCTTT. It codes for CASSADTTRGTEAFF.

This chain links TRBV5-6 with TRBJ2-7; TRBD2 might be the D (6 bases). With 0 bases removed from V and 3 bases from J, the gap between germline ends came to 10 bases. Germline V CDR1 and CDR2: SGHDT, YYEEEE. The CDR3 spans 14 residues. In nucleotides, the CDR3 is TGTGCCAGCAGCTTGGGGAGGGGTCTCTACGAGCAGTACTTC. Translated: CASSLGRGLYEQYF.

This clone was detected only once. This chain connects TRBV28 to TRBJ1-5; no definite D call. The CDR3 extends over 11 amino acids. Germline lookup yields CDR1 MDHEN and CDR2 SYDVKM. V lost 1 base, J lost 15 bases, and 10 bases lay in between. The CDR3 DNA reads TGTGCCAGCAGTTTATCGGGAGGACCGCATTTT. It yields the protein CASSLSGGPHF.

At least ten counts were recorded for this clone. This rearrangement joins TRBV5-1 to TRBJ2-7; 8 bases line up with TRBD2. V trimming: 4 bases; J trimming: 4 bases; junction bases outside the gene matches: 4. Germline V gene sequence: CDR1 SGHRS, CDR2 YFSETQ. This CDR3 is 13 amino acids long. CDR3: CASSGGLGYEQYF. The CDR3 DNA reads as TGCGCCAGCAGCGGGGGACTAGGGTACGAGCAGTACTTC.

The chain has TRBV5-1 and TRBJ1-6; 9 nucleotides line up with TRBD1. The CDR3 contains 16 residues. Losses at the gene ends were 0 bases for V and 10 bases for J; bases not matched to a gene: 8. CDR1 SGHRS and CDR2 YFSETQ come from the germline V gene. The CDR3 loop reads CASSLVGQGMGSPLHF. CDR3 in DNA: TGCGCCAGCAGCTTGGTTGGACAGGGGATGGGCTCACCCCTCCACTTT.

This clone was counted a single time. The chain carries TRBV10-3 and TRBJ2-5; 10 bases match TRBD2. The CDR3 totals 14 residues. V shed 6 bases and J 2 bases; nucleotides not matched to a gene: 3. CDR1 and CDR2 (germline): ENHRY, SYGVKD. In nucleotides, the CDR3 is TGTGCCATCAGGGGGACTAGCGCGCAAGAGACCCAGTACTTC. Translated: CAIRGTSAQETQYF.

The V and J genes are TRBV5-1 and TRBJ2-5; TRBD1 might be the D (11 bases). V was pared by 1 base and J by 1 base, with 29 bases between. The CDR3 totals 21 residues. CDR1 and CDR2 from the germline V gene are SGHRS and YFSETQ. CDR3 bases: TGCGCCAGCAGCTTGAGACGGACAGGGGGCGGGCTAGCGGGAGCCCAAGAGACCCAGTACTTC. Amino acids: CASSLRRTGGGLAGAQETQYF.

The V call is TRBV28, the J call TRBJ1-5, with D perhaps matching TRBD1 (6 bases). The CDR3 runs 16 residues. CDR1 and CDR2 (germline): MDHEN, SYDVKM. V was cut by 4 bases and J by 2 bases, with 15 bases left in between. The CDR3: CASSSMGGTRNQPQHF. Here the CDR3 DNA reads TGTGCCAGCAGTTCAATGGGGGGGACACGCAATCAGCCCCAGCATTTT.

This clone was seen more than once but under ten times. The V and J genes are TRBV5-1 and TRBJ2-1; 13 bases map to TRBD2. The germline V gene encodes CDR1 SGHRS and CDR2 YFSETQ. With 2 bases clipped from V and 6 bases from J, the junction kept 2 bases outside the gene matches. This CDR3 spans 15 amino acids. Here the CDR3 DNA reads TGCGCCAGCAGCTTTACTAGCGGGAGGGCCAATGAGCAGTTCTTC. This translates into CASSFTSGRANEQFF.

This chain connects TRBV6-5 to TRBJ2-1; 8 bases are a match to TRBD2. The CDR3 is 15 amino acids. CDR1 is MNHEY and CDR2 is SVGAGI in the germline V gene. After removal of 0 bases from V and 5 bases from J, the junction contained 3 bases not matched to a gene. DNA of the CDR3: TGTGCCAGCAGTTACTCAGCGGGAGTAAACAATGAGCAGTTCTTC. As protein: CASSYSAGVNNEQFF.

This clone has more than one count but fewer than ten. This chain uses TRBV10-3 with TRBJ1-3; D may be TRBD1 (6 bases). The CDR3 loop spans 15 amino acids. Trimming took 4 bases from V and 2 from J, leaving 12 bases between them. Germline V gene sequence: CDR1 ENHRY, CDR2 SYGVKD. CDR3: CAISAGGRTGNTIYF. In nucleotides, the CDR3 is TGTGCCATCAGTGCGGGGGGGCGGACTGGAAACACCATATATTTT.

V and J are TRBV18 and TRBJ2-1; TRBD1 agrees at 8 bases. The CDR3 extends over 15 amino acids. Germline V CDR1 and CDR2: KGHSH, LQKENI. Unmatched junction bases numbered 11, after V lost 5 bases and J lost 8 bases. The CDR3 spells CASSSKLETGDEQFF. Here the CDR3 DNA reads TGTGCCAGCTCATCCAAACTCGAGACAGGGGATGAGCAGTTCTTC.

The sample holds one count of this clone. The J gene is TRBJ1-1, the V gene TRBV28, with 7 bases fitting TRBD1. In germline, CDR1 is MDHEN, CDR2 SYDVKM. This CDR3 has 16 amino acids. The trim removed 5 bases at V and 0 bases at J, leaving 9 bases unmatched. CDR3 amino acids: CASSGTANSMNTEAFF. In nucleotides, the CDR3 is TGTGCCAGCAGTGGGACAGCCAATTCCATGAACACTGAAGCTTTCTTT.